This TCR beta chain appears in the sequencing data of a study of shared clonotypes between healthy human individuals. Sequenced by immunoSEQ multiplex PCR; TCRdb stores in-frame clones only, minus some. The table includes 1.4 million or so clones, 97% to 99% detected once. Germline CDR1 and CDR2: SQVTM and ANQGSEA. The V segment lost 1 base and the J segment 4 bases; nucleotides outside the gene matches: 6. The CDR3 has 16 residues. With respect to this clone: Its cognate antigen is unknown.

Study conclusions and caveats: Naive subsets generally exceeded memory subsets in estimated richness.

Sequencing input: naive CD4+ T cells sorted from blood. Subset reported: CD45RA+ positively selected. This sequence was found in a man aged 25 to 40 in good health. V and J are TRBV29-1 and TRBJ2-1; 11 bases are shared with TRBD1. The DNA of the CDR3 is TGCAGCGTTGAAGGCGCGGGGGACAGGGGGTACAATGAGCAGTTCTTC. It encodes CSVEGAGDRGYNEQFF.